The next 18 T cell receptor beta chains were all read from a single sample in a study of shared clonotypes between healthy human individuals. Naive CD8 cells lacked CD45RO, underwent positive selection for CCR7 and left out terminally differentiated effector memory CD45RA+ cells. Clones were sequenced by immunoSEQ multiplex PCR, and TCRdb holds only the in-frame ones, with some missing. The sample records approximately 2,000,000 clones, around 95% being singletons. The sample taken for sequencing was naive CD8+ T cells from PBMCs. The source of these receptors is a young man in good health. Some clones in this sample may be carry-over from other donors' samples.

This clone turned up a few times. This chain joins TRBV5-1 and TRBJ1-1; perhaps TRBD1 as D (6 bases). This CDR3 has 14 residues. Per germline, CDR1 SGHRS and CDR2 YFSETQ. V was shortened by 4 bases and J by 4 bases, with 14 bases between the two germline ends. CDR3 amino acids: CASSPRGFGTEAFF. For the CDR3, the DNA is TGCGCCAGCAGCCCCAGGGGCTTTGGCACTGAAGCTTTCTTT.

V is TRBV27 and J is TRBJ2-3; D gene ambiguous. V was clipped by 3 bases and J by 4 bases, with 11 bases between them. The CDR3 contains 14 residues. Germline-derived CDR1 and CDR2 are MNHEY and SMNVEV (reference sequence). The DNA of the CDR3 is TGTGCCAGCAGTTTTCACGTTTCGGCAGATACGCAGTATTTT. Translation: CASSFHVSADTQYF.

The rearrangement uses TRBV2 and TRBJ2-7, with D maybe TRBD1 (6 bases). Trimming took off 3 bases at V and 0 bases at J, with 15 bases between the two ends. This CDR3 is built from 16 residues. Germline CDR1 is SNHLY and CDR2 is FYNNEI. The CDR3 region is CASSDLRTESSYEQYF. As DNA, the CDR3 is TGTGCCAGCAGTGATCTTCGGACAGAAAGCTCCTACGAGCAGTACTTC.

The gene calls are TRBV11-2 and TRBJ2-1; 10 positions match TRBD2. The CDR3 sequence is 16 residues long. The germline gives CDR1 SGHAT, CDR2 FQNNGV. With 0 bases clipped from V and 7 bases from J, the junction kept 6 bases outside the gene matches. The CDR3 DNA reads as TGTGCCAGCAGCTTAGAGGTACTAGCGGGAACTAATGAGCAGTTCTTC. It translates to CASSLEVLAGTNEQFF. Using reference TRBV11-2 and TRBJ2-1 for the parts outside the CDR3, the full variable domain is EAGVAQSPRYKIIEKRQSVAFWCNPISGHATLYWYQQILGQGPKLLIQFQNNGVVDDSQLPKDRFSAERLKGVDSTLKIQPAKLEDSAVYLCASSLEVLAGTNEQFFGPGTRLTVL.

The chain joins TRBV29-1 to TRBJ2-7, with TRBD1 matching 8 bases. The CDR3 runs 15 residues. Germline trimming cut 2 bases from V and 2 bases from J; bases unmatched to any gene: 8. The germline V gene has CDR1 SQVTM and CDR2 ANQGSEA. The CDR3 DNA reads TGCAGCGTTGAACTAACAGGACAGGGAACCTACGAGCAGTACTTC. Protein product: CSVELTGQGTYEQYF.

The chain is built from TRBV29-1 and TRBJ2-1; 9 positions match TRBD2. This CDR3 region has 13 residues. V trimming: 4 bases; J trimming: 10 bases; junction bases outside the gene matches: 8. The germline gives CDR1 SQVTM, CDR2 ANQGSEA. The CDR3: CSVVPSGIREQFF. The CDR3 DNA reads as TGCAGCGTTGTGCCTAGCGGGATTAGGGAGCAGTTCTTC.

The chain carries TRBV7-9 and TRBJ2-1; D is perhaps TRBD1 or TRBD2 (7 bases each). The CDR3 is 16 amino acids. The ends were cut back, 5 bases at V and 11 bases at J, with 25 bases in the middle. Germline V gene data show CDR1 as SEHNR and CDR2 as FQNEAQ (reference sequence). The CDR3 spells CASSSSGGESGRKQFF. The CDR3 nucleotides read TGTGCCAGCAGCAGCTCAGGGGGGGAGTCAGGAAGAAAGCAGTTCTTC. Full variable domain (remainder filled in from reference TRBV7-9 and TRBJ2-1): DTGVSQNPRHKITKRGQNVTFRCDPISEHNRLYWYRQTLGQGPEFLTYFQNEAQLEKSRLLSDRFSAERPKGSFSTLEIQRTEQGDSAMYLCASSSSGGESGRKQFFGPGTRLTVL.

The J gene is TRBJ1-1, the V gene TRBV6-1; a weak D match, TRBD1 (5 bases). The CDR3 length is 12 residues. Germline assignment: CDR1 MNHNS and CDR2 SASEGT. Trimming removed 6 bases at V and 8 bases at J, with 13 bases between. CDR3 sequence: CASRHGTSEAFF. The CDR3 DNA reads as TGTGCCAGCAGACACGGGACCTCGGAAGCTTTCTTT.

This chain connects TRBV27 to TRBJ2-7, with TRBD2 matching 14 bases. CDR3 length: 17 residues. J was trimmed by 4 bases and V by 5 bases; bases with no gene match: 10. CDR1 MNHEY and CDR2 SMNVEV come from the germline V gene (reference sequence). The CDR3 protein is CASSIPAGTSGRYEQYF. CDR3 DNA sequence: TGTGCCAGCAGTATCCCCGCCGGGACTAGCGGGAGATACGAGCAGTACTTC.

V and J are TRBV27 and TRBJ1-1; 7 bases match TRBD1. J gave up 3 bases and V 5 bases, and 9 bases lay outside the gene matches. Germline loops: CDR1 MNHEY, CDR2 SMNVEV (reference sequence). The CDR3 contains 15 residues. CDR3 sequence reads: CASSLLQGLDTEAFF. CDR3 sequence (DNA): TGTGCCAGCAGTCTCCTACAGGGGCTGGACACTGAAGCTTTCTTT.

The chain has TRBV13 and TRBJ1-1, with 8 bases aligning to TRBD1. CDR3 length equals 16 residues. Trimming took 5 bases from V and 5 from J; bases not matched to a gene: 13. Germline V gene sequence: CDR1 PRHDT, CDR2 FYEKMQ (reference sequence). DNA of the CDR3: TGTGCCAGCAGCCAGCCGGGACAGGTCCCGGGGACTGAAGCTTTCTTT. Protein: CASSQPGQVPGTEAFF.

This chain joins TRBV27 and TRBJ2-5; 10 positions agree with TRBD2. With V trimmed by 8 bases and J by 7 bases, 13 bases remained unmatched. Germline CDR1 reads MNHEY; CDR2 reads SMNVEV (reference sequence). The CDR3 loop spans 15 amino acids. The CDR3 sequence is CASGPLAGGRVTQYF. The CDR3 DNA follows: TGTGCCAGCGGCCCTTTAGCGGGAGGTCGGGTGACCCAGTACTTC.

Here the CDR3 reads CASSDLRGMAKTGELFF. In DNA, the CDR3 is TGTGCCAGCAGTGATCTGAGGGGAATGGCCAAGACCGGGGAGCTGTTTTTT. The chain links TRBV25-1 to TRBJ2-2, with D tentatively TRBD1 or TRBD2 (5 bases each). The CDR3 spans 17 residues. Germline lookup yields CDR1 MGHDK and CDR2 SYGVNS. V lost 3 bases to trimming and J lost 5 bases, with 19 bases between them.

The chain couples TRBV27 to TRBJ1-1; tentative D call: TRBD1 (5 bases). The CDR3 extends over 14 amino acids. Germline V gives CDR1 MNHEY, CDR2 SMNVEV (reference sequence). V lost 2 bases, J lost 0 bases, and 7 bases lay in between. In DNA, the CDR3 is TGTGCCAGCAGTTTAAAGACAGTGAACACTGAAGCTTTCTTT. This sequence encodes CASSLKTVNTEAFF.

As regards this clone: This same CDR3 is encoded by further DNA sequences in the sample. The J gene is TRBJ2-3, the V gene TRBV5-6; either TRBD1 or TRBD2 may fit D (5 bases each). The V gene's germline CDR1 is SGHDT and CDR2 YYEEEE. The CDR3 length is 12 residues. V lost 7 bases, J lost 3 bases, and 9 bases lay in between. The CDR3 DNA reads as TGTGCCAGCTCCTGGGGGACAGATACGCAGTATTTT. The encoded protein is CASSWGTDTQYF.

This sequence joins TRBV2 and TRBJ2-7, with TRBD1 matching over 10 bases. Germline CDR1 and CDR2: SNHLY and FYNNEI. The CDR3 contains 16 residues. V trimming: 5 bases; J trimming: 5 bases; junction bases outside the gene matches: 12. CDR3 loop: CASSQPGQGPLNEQYF. The DNA for the CDR3 is TGTGCCAGCAGTCAACCGGGACAGGGGCCGCTCAACGAGCAGTACTTC.

This sequence joins TRBV5-1 and TRBJ2-2; D gene uncertain. The V gene lost 5 bases and the J gene lost 1 base, with 6 bases spanning the gap. The CDR3 runs 13 residues. Per the germline V gene, CDR1 is SGHRS and CDR2 is YFSETQ. The CDR3 DNA reads as TGCGCCAGCAGACGACAGAACACCGGGGAGCTGTTTTTT. Translated, it gives CASRRQNTGELFF.

Comment on this clone: The sample has other DNA sequences that encode this CDR3 too. This chain uses TRBV9 with TRBJ1-1; D is unresolved. Germline assignment: CDR1 SGDLS and CDR2 YYNGEE. The CDR3 totals 12 residues. V gave up 4 bases and J gave up 3 bases, with 7 bases separating them. The CDR3 loop reads CASSPGDTEAFF. The CDR3 DNA follows: TGTGCCAGCAGCCCCGGGGACACTGAAGCTTTCTTT.